This T cell receptor (beta chain) was captured in a study of blood T cell repertoires in COVID-19. Study at large: The cDNA or gDNA used as material had been derived from T cells, B-cell-depleted T cells, or PBMCs.

Repertoires were generated with immunoSEQ multiplex PCR, while TCRdb's copy carries only in-frame clones and drops some. The profile shows tens of thousands of clones, 88% of them singletons. Sample: peripheral blood. This clonotype was sampled from a human donor in a cohort sampled during active COVID-19.

This CDR3 reads CASSEYRGTSGGQETQYF. In DNA, the CDR3 is TGTGCCAGCAGTGAATATAGGGGGACTAGCGGGGGCCAAGAGACCCAGTACTTC. The rearrangement links TRBV25-1 to TRBJ2-5; 14 positions match TRBD2. The junction had 4 bases not matched to a gene; V was cut back by 0 bases and J by 1 base. The germline V gene has CDR1 MGHDK and CDR2 SYGVNS. The CDR3 is made up of 18 amino acids.